This TCR beta chain was observed in a study of T cell responses to AZD1222 COVID-19 vaccine. Measured with immunoSEQ multiplex PCR; TCRdb has only the in-frame clones, and not every one. Seen here are 20,000 to 25,000 clones, approximately 82% observed once, and the top ten hold roughly 40%. This CDR3 spans 15 amino acids. V gave up 3 bases and J gave up 7 bases, with 16 bases separating them. Germline V CDR1 and CDR2: KGHSH, LQKENI. Source: peripheral blood, taken on day 0 of AZD1222 vaccination. The sequence derives from an adult in good health. The rearrangement uses TRBV18 and TRBJ2-1, with TRBD1 as a possible D gene (6 bases). The CDR3 reads CASSPSGQSKNEQFF. The DNA of the CDR3 is TGTGCCAGCTCACCTTCAGGACAGTCAAAAAATGAGCAGTTCTTC. Looking up the rest from reference TRBV18 and TRBJ2-1 gives the full variable domain: NAGVMQNPRHLVRRRGQEARLRCSPMKGHSHVYWYRQLPEEGLKFMVYLQKENIIDESGMPKERFSAEFPKEGPSILRIQQVVRGDSAAYFCASSPSGQSKNEQFFGPGTRLTVL.